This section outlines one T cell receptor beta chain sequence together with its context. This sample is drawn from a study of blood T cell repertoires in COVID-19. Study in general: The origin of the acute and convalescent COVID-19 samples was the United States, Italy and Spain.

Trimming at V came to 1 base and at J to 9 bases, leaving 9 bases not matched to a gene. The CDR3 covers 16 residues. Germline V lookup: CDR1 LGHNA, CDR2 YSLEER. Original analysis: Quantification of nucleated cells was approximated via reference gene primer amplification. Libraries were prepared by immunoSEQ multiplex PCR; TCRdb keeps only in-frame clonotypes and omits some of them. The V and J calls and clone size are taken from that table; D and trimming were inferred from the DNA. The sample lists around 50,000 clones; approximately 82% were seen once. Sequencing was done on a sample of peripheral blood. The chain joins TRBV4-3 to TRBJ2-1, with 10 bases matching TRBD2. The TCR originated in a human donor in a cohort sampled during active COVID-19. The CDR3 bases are TGCGCCAGCAGCCAAGTCTCCAGCGGGGGGGCTGGTGAGCAGTTCTTC. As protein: CASSQVSSGGAGEQFF.